This TCR beta chain originates from a study of blood T cells in healthy people across ages. Study-wide results and limits: The lack of PBMC sorting stopped any conclusive naive versus antigen-experienced comparison. In these data, TCR beta diversity tracked strongly with naive T cell percentage.

This clonotype has a handful of counts. Its matching antigen is unknown. This CDR3 spans 17 amino acids. CDR1 and CDR2 from the germline V gene are LGHNA and YSLEER. Germline trimming cut 0 bases from V and 2 bases from J; bases unmatched to any gene: 8. For the second PCR, which ran for about 7 to 11 cycles, a sample-barcoded 5' primer and a J-beta primer mix were used. TCRdb itself ran the 5' RACE reads through MiXCR, one entry per CDR3 protein. This table holds more than 600,000 distinct CDR3 sequences, 25% found once. In addition, the sample was reused for a study of T cells of mothers and their children.

What was sequenced was blood. The clonotype was recovered from a boy younger than 18 in good health. The chain carries TRBV4-3 and TRBJ2-3, with TRBD2 matching over 7 bases. DNA for the CDR3: TGCGCCAGCAGCCAAGATCCGGGACTACCTCCCACAGATACGCAGTATTTT. This codes for CASSQDPGLPPTDTQYF.